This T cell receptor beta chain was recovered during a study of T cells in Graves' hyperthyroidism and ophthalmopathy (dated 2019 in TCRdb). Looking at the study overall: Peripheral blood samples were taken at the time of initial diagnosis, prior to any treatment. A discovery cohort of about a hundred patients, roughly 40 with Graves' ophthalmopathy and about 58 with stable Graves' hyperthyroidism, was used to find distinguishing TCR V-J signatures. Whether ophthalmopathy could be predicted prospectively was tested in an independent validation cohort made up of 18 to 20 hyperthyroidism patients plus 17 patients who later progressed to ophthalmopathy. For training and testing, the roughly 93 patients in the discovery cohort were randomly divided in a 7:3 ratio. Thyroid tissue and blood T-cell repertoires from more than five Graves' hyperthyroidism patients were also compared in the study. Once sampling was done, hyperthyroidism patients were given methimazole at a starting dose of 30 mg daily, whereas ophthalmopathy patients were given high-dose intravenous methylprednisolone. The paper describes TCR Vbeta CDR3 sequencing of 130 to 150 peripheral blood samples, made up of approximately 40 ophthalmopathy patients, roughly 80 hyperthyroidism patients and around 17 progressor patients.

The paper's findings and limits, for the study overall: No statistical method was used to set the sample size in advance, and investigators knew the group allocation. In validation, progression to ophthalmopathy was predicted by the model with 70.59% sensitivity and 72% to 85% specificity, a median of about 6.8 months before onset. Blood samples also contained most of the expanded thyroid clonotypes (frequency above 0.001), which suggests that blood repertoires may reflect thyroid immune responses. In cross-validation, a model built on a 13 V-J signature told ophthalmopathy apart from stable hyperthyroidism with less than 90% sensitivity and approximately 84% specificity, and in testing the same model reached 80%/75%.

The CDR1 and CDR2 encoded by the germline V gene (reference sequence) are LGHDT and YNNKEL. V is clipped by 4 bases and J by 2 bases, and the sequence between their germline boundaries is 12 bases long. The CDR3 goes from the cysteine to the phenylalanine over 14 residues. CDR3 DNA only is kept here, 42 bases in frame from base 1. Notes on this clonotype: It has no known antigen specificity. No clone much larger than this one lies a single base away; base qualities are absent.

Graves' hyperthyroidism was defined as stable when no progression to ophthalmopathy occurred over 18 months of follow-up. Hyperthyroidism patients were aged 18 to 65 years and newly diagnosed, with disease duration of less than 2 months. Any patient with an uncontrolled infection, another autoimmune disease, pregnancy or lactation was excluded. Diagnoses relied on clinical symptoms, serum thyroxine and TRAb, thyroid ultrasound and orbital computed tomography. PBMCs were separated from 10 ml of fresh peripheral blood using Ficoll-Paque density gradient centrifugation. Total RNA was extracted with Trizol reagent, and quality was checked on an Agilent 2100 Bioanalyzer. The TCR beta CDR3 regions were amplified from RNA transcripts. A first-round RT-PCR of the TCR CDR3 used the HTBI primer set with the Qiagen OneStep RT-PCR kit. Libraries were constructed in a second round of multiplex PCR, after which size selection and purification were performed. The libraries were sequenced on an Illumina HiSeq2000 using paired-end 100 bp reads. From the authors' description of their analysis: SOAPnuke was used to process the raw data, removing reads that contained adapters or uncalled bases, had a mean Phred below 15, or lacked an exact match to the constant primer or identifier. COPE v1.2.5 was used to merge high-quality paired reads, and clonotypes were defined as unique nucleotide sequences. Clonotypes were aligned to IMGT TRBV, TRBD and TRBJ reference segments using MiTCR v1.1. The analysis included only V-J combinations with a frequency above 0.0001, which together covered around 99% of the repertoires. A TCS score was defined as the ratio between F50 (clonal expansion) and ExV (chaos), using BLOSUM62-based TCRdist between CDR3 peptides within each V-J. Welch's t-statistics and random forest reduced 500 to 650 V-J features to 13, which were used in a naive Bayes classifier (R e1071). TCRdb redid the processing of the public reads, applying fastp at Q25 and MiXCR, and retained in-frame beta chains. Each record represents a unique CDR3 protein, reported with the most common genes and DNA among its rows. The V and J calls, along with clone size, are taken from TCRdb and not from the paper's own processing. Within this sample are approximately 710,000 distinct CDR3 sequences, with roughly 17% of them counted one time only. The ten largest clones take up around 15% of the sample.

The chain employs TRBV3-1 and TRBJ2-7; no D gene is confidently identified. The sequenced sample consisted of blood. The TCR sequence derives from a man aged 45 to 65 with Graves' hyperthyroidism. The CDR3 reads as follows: CASSLRQIPYEQYF. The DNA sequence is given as TGTGCCAGCAGCCTTCGACAAATCCCCTACGAGCAGTACTTC.